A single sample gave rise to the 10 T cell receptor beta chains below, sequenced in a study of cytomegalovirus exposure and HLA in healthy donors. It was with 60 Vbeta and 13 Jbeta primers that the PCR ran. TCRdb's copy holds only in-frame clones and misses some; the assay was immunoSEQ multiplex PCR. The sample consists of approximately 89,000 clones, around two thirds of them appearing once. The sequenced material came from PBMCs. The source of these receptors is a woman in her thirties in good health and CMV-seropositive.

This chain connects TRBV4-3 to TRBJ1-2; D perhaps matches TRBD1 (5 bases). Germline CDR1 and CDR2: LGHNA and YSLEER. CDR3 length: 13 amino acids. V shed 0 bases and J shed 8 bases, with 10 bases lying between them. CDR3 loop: CASSQDRGGGYTF. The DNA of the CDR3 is TGCGCCAGCAGCCAAGATCGCGGGGGGGGCTACACCTTC.

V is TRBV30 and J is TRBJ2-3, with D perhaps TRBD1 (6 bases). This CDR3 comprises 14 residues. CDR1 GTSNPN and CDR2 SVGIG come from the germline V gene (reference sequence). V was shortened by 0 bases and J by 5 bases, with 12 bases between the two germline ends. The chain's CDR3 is CAWSVGGGGDTQYF. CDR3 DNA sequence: TGTGCCTGGAGTGTAGGGGGTGGTGGAGATACGCAGTATTTT.

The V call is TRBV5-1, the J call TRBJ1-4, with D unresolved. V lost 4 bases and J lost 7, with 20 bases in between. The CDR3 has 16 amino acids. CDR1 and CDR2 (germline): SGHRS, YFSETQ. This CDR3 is CASSRPETPGSEKLFF. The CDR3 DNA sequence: TGCGCCAGCAGCAGACCTGAGACCCCGGGGAGTGAAAAACTGTTTTTT.

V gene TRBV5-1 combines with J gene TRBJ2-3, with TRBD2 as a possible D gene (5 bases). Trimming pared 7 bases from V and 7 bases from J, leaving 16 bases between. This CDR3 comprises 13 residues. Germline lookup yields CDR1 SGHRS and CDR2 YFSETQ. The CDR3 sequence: CASGPAVANTQYF. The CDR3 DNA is TGCGCCAGCGGACCCGCGGTAGCGAATACGCAGTATTTT. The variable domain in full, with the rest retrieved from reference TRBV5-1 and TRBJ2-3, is KAGVTQTPRYLIKTRGQQVTLSCSPISGHRSVSWYQQTPGQGLQFLFEYFSETQRNKGNFPGRFSGRQFSNSRSEMNVSTLELGDSALYLCASGPAVANTQYFGPGTRLTVL.

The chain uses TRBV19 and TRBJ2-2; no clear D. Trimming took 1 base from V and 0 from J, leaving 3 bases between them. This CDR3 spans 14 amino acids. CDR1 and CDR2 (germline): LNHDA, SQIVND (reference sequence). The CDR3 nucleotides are TGTGCCAGTAGTATAGCTGCGAACACCGGGGAGCTGTTTTTT. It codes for CASSIAANTGELFF. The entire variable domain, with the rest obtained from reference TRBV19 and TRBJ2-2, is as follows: DGGITQSPKYLFRKEGQNVTLSCEQNLNHDAMYWYRQDPGQGLRLIYYSQIVNDFQKGDIAEGYSVSREKKESFPLTVTSAQKNPTAFYLCASSIAANTGELFFGEGSRLTVL.

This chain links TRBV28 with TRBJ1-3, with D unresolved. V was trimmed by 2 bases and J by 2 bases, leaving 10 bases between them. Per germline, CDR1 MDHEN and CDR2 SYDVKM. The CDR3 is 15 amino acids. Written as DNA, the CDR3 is TGTGCCAGCAGTTTACTATCTGGGCCTGGAAACACCATATATTTT. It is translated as CASSLLSGPGNTIYF.

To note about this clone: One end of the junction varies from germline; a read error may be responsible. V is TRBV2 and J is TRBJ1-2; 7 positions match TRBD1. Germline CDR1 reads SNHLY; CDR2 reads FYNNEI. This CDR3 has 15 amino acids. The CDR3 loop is CASSGKGGYNYGYPF. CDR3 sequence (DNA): TGTGCCAGCAGTGGTAAAGGGGGCTATAACTATGGCTACCCCTTC.

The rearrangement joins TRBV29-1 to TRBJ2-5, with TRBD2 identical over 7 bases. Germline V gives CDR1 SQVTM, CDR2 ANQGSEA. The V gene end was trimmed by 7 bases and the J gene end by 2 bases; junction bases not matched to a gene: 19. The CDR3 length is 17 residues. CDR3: CSASRLFSGRGQETQYF. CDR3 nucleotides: TGCAGCGCGTCAAGATTGTTTAGCGGGCGGGGGCAAGAGACCCAGTACTTC.

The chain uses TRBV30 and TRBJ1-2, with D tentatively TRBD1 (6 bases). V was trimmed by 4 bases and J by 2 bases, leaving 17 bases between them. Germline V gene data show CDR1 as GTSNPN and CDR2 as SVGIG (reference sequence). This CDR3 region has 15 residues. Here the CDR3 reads CAWTKSPGQNYGYTF. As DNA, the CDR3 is TGTGCCTGGACTAAATCCCCCGGACAGAACTATGGCTACACCTTC.

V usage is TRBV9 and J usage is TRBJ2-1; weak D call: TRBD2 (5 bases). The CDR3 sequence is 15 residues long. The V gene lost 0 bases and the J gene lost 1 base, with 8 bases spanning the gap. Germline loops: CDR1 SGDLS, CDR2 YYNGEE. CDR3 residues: CASSVETGSYNEQFF. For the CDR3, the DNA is TGTGCCAGCAGCGTAGAAACGGGGTCCTACAATGAGCAGTTCTTC.